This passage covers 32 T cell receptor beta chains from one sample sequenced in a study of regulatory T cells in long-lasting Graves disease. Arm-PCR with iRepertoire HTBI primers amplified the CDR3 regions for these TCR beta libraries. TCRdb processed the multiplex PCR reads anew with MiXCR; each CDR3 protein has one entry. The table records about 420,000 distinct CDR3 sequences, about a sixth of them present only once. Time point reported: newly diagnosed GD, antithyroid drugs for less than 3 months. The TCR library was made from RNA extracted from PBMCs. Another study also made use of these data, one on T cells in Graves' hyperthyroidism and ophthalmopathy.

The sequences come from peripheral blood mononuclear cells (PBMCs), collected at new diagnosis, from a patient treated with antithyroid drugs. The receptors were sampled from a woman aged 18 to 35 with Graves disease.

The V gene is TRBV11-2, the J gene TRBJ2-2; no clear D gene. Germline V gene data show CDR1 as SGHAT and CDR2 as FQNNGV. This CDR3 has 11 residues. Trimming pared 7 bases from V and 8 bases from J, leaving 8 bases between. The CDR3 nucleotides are TGTGCCAGCAACCCTAGGGGGGAGCTGTTTTTT. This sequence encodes CASNPRGELFF.

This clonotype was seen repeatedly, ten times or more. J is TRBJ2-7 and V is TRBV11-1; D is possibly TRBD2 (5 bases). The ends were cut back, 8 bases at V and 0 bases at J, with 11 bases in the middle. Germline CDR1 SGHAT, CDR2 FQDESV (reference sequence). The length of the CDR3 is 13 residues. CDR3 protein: CASEGPSSYEQYF. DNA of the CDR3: TGTGCCAGCGAGGGCCCCAGCTCCTACGAGCAGTACTTC.

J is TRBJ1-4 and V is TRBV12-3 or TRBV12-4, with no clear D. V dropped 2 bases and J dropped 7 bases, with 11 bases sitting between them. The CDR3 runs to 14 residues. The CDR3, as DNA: TGTGCCAGCAGTTTATTTTCTGGGTCTGAAAAACTGTTTTTT. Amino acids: CASSLFSGSEKLFF.

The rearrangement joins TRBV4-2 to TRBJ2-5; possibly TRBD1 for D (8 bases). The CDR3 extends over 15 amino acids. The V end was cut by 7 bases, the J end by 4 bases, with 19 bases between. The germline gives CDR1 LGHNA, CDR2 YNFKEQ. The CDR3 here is CASTPATGGGETQYF. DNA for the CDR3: TGTGCCAGCACTCCTGCTACAGGGGGGGGAGAGACCCAGTACTTC.

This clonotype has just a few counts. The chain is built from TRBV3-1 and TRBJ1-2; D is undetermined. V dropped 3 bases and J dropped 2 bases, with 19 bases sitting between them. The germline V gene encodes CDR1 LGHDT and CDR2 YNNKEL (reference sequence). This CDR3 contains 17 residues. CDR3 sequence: CASSQGKTWSSNYGYTF. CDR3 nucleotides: TGTGCCAGCAGCCAGGGGAAAACATGGAGCTCGAACTATGGCTACACCTTC.

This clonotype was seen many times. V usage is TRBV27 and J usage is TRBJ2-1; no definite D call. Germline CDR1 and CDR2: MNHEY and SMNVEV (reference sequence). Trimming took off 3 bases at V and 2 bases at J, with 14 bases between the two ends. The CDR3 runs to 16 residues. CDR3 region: CASSFSPLSPYNEQFF. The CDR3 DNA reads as TGTGCCAGCAGTTTCAGTCCTTTAAGCCCCTACAATGAGCAGTTCTTC.

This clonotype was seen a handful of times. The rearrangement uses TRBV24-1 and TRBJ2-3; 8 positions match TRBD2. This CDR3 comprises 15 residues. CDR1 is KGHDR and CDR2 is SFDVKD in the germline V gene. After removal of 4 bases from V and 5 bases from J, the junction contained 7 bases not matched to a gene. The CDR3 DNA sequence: TGTGCCACCAGTGACGGGGCGGGAGGATTAGATACGCAGTATTTT. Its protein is CATSDGAGGLDTQYF.

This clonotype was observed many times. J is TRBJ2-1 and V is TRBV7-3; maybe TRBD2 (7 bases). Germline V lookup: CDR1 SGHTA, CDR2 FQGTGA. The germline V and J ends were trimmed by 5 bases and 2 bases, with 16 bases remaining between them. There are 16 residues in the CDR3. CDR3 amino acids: CASSVVGGATYNEQFF. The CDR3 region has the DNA TGTGCCAGCAGCGTCGTGGGGGGGGCCACCTACAATGAGCAGTTCTTC.

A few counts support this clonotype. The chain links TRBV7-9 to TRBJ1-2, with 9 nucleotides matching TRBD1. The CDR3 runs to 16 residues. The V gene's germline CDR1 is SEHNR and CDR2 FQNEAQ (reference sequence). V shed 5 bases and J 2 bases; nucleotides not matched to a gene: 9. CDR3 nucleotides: TGTGCCAGCAGCCCTGGGACAGGGAGCCTAAACTATGGCTACACCTTC. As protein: CASSPGTGSLNYGYTF.

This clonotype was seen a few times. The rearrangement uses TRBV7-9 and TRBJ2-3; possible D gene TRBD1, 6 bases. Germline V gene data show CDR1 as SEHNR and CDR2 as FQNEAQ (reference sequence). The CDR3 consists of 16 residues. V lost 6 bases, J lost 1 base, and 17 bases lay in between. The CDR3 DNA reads TGTGCCAGCAGATATTCCCAGGGGAGTGGCACAGATACGCAGTATTTT. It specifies CASRYSQGSGTDTQYF.

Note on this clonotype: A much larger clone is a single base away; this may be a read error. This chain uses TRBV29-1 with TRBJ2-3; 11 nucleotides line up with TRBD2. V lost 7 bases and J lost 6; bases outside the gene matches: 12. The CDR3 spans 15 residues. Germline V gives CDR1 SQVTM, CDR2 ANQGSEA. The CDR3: CSANIAGGPYDTQYF. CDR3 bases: TGCAGCGCCAATATAGCGGGAGGGCCGTATGATACGCAGTATTTT.

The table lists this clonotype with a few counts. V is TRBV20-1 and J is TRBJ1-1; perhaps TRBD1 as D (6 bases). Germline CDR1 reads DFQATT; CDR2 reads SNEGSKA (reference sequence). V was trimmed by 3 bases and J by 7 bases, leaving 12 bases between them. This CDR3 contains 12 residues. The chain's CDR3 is CSASSTGVEAFF. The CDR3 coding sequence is TGCAGTGCTAGCTCGACAGGAGTTGAAGCTTTCTTT.

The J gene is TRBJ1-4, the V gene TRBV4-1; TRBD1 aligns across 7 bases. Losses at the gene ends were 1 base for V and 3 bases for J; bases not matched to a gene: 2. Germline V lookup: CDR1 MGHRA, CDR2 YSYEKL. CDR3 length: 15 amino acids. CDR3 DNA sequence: TGCGCCAGCAGCCAAGGCAGGGGGGCTAATGAAAAACTGTTTTTT. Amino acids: CASSQGRGANEKLFF.

CDR3 residues: CASSEGQGDTEAFF. CDR3 DNA sequence: TGTGCCAGCAGTGAAGGACAGGGCGACACTGAAGCTTTCTTT. The chain is built from TRBV6-1 and TRBJ1-1; 7 nucleotides match TRBD1. J gave up 3 bases and V 1 base, and 2 bases lay outside the gene matches. The CDR3 is 14 residues long. Germline CDR1 and CDR2: MNHNS and SASEGT.

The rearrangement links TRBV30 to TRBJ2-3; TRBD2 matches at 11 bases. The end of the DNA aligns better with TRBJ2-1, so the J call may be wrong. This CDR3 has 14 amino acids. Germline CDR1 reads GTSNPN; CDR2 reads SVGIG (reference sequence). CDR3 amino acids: CAWRPGLAVREQFF. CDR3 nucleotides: TGTGCCTGGAGGCCGGGACTAGCGGTCCGCGAGCAGTTCTTC.

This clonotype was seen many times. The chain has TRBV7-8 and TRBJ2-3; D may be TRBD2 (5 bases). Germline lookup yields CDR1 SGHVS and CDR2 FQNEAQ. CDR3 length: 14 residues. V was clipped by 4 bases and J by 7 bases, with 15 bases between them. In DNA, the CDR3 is TGTGCCAGCAGCTCGCACTTCCAGACTAATACGCAGTATTTT. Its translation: CASSSHFQTNTQYF.

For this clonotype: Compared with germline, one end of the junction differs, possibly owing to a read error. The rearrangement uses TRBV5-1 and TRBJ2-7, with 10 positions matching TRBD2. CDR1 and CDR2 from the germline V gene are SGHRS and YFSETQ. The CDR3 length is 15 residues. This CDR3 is CTSRSLAGAMYEQYF. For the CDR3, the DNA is TGCACCAGCAGGTCCCTAGCGGGAGCTATGTACGAGCAGTACTTC.

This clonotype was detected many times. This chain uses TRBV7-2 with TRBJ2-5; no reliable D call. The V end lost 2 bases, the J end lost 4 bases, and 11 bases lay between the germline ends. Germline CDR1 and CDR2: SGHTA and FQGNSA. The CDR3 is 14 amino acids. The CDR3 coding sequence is TGTGCCAGCAGCTTAATACCGCGACCAGAGACCCAGTACTTC. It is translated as CASSLIPRPETQYF.

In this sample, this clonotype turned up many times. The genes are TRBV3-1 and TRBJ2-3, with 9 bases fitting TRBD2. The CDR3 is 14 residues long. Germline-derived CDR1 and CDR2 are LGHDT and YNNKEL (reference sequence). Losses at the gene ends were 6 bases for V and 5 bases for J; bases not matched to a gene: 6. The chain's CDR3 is CASRSSGIGDTQYF. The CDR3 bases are TGTGCCAGCAGGTCTAGCGGGATAGGAGATACGCAGTATTTT.

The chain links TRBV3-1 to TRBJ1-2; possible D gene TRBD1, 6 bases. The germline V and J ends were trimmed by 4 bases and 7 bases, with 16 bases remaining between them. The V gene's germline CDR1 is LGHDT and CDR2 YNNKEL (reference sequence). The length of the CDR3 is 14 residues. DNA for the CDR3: TGTGCCAGCAGCCGAGGGGGGCGGGTCTGTGGCTACACCTTC. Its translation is CASSRGGRVCGYTF. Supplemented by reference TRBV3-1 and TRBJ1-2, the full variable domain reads DTAVSQTPKYLVTQMGNDKSIKCEQNLGHDTMYWYKQDSKKFLKIMFSYNNKELIINETVPNRFSPKSPDKAHLNLHINSLELGDSAVYFCASSRGGRVCGYTFGSGTRLTVV.

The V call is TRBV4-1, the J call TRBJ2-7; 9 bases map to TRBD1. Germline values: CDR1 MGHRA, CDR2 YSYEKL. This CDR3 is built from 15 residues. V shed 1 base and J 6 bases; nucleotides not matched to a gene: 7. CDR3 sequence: CASSQAGTGLGEQYF. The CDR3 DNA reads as TGCGCCAGCAGCCAAGCCGGGACAGGGCTTGGCGAGCAGTACTTC.

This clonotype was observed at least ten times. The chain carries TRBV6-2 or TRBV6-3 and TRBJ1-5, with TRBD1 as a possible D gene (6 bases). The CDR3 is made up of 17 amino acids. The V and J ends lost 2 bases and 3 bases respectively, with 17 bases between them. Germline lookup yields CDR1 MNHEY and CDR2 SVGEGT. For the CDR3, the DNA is TGTGCCAGCAGTTACGTGGAGGTCAAGGGGGACAATCAGCCCCAGCATTTT. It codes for CASSYVEVKGDNQPQHF.

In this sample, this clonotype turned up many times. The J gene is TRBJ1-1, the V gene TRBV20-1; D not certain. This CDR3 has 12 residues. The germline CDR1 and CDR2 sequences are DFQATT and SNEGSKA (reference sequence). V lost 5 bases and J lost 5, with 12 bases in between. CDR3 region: CSAPRWRTEAFF. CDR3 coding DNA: TGCAGTGCTCCCCGGTGGAGGACTGAAGCTTTCTTT.

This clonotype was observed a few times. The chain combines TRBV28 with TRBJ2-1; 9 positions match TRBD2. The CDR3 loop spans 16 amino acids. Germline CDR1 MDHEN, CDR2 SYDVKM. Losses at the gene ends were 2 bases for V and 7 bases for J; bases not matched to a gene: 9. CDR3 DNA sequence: TGTGCCAGCAGTTTAGCGGGAGGGCCGGGTGGTAATGAGCAGTTCTTC. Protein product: CASSLAGGPGGNEQFF. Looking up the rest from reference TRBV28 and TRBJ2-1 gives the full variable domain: DVKVTQSSRYLVKRTGEKVFLECVQDMDHENMFWYRQDPGLGLRLIYFSYDVKMKEKGDIPEGYSVSREKKERFSLILESASTNQTSMYLCASSLAGGPGGNEQFFGPGTRLTVL.

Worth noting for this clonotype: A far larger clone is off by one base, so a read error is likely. In DNA, the CDR3 is TGTGCCAGCAGCGTAGATAGGAGCTCCTACGAGCAGTACTTC. Protein: CASSVDRSSYEQYF. The V gene is TRBV7-2, the J gene TRBJ2-7; D gene ambiguous. V was shortened by 5 bases and J by 0 bases, with 11 bases between the two germline ends. Germline values: CDR1 SGHTA, CDR2 FQGNSA. This CDR3 has 14 residues.

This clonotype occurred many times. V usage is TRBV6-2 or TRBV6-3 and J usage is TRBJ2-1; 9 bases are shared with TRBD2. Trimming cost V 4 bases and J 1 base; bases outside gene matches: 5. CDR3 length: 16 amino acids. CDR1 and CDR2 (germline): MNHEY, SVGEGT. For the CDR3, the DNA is TGTGCCAGCAGTTTCCCGACTAGCGGATCCTACAATGAGCAGTTCTTC. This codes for CASSFPTSGSYNEQFF.

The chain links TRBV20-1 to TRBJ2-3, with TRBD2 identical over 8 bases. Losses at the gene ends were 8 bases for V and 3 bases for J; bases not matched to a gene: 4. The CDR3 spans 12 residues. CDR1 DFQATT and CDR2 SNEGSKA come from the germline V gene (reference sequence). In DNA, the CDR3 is TGCAGTCCCCGCGGGAGGACAGATACGCAGTATTTT. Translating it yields CSPRGRTDTQYF.

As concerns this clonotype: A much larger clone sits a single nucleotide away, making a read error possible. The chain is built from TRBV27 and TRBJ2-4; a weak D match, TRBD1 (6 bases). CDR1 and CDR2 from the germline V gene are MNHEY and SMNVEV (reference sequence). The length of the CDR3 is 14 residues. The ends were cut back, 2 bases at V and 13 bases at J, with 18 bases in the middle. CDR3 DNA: TGTGCCAGCAGTTTAAGGGGGACCCACAATGAGCAGTACTTC. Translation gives CASSLRGTHNEQYF.

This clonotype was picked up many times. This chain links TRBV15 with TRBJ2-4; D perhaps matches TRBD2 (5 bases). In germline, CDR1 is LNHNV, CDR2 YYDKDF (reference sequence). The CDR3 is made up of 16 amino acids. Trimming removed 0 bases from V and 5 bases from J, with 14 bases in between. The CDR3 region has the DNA TGTGCCACCAGCAGAGAGGTTGGACTGGGAGAAAACATTCAGTACTTC. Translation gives CATSREVGLGENIQYF. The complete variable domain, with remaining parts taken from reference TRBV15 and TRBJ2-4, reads DAMVIQNPRYQVTQFGKPVTLSCSQTLNHNVMYWYQQKSSQAPKLLFHYYDKDFNNEADTPDNFQSRRPNTSFCFLDIRSPGLGDTAMYLCATSREVGLGENIQYFGAGTRLSVL.

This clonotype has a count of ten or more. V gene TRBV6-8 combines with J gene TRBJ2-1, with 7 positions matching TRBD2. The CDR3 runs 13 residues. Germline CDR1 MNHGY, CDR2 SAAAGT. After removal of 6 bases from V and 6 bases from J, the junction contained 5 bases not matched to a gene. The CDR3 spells CASRGDYRNEQFF. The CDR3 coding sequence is TGTGCCAGCAGGGGGGACTACCGCAATGAGCAGTTCTTC.

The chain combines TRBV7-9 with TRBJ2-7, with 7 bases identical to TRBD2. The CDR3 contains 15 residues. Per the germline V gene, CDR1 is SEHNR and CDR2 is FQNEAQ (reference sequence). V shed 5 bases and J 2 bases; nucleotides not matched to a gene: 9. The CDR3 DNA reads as TGTGCCAGCAGCCCTAGAAGGGACTACACCTACGAGCAGTACTTC. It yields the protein CASSPRRDYTYEQYF.

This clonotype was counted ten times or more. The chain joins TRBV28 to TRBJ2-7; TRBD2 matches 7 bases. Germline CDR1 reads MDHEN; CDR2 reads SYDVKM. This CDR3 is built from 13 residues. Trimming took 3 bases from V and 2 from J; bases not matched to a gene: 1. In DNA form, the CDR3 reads TGTGCCAGCAGTTTGAGCGGGACCTACGAGCAGTACTTC. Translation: CASSLSGTYEQYF.